This TCR beta chain comes out of a study of sequential checkpoint blockade in melanoma. Across the study: Arm A got nivolumab then ipilimumab; arm B the reverse, 1:1. After both sequences, patients received maintenance nivolumab. TCRβ was sequenced from DNA of 90 or so pretreatment tumors.

Method: immunoSEQ multiplex PCR; TCRdb's copy keeps in-frame clones and lacks some. The data show approximately 9,700 clones, 20% to 30% seen once. Germline CDR1 reads SGHRS; CDR2 reads YFSETQ. V lost 0 bases to trimming and J lost 1 base, with 12 bases between them. This CDR3 is 16 amino acids long. Concerning this clone: Its target is unknown.

Described treatment: randomized to nivolumab then ipilimumab (arm A) or the reverse (arm B). Whole-study results and caveats: Response in arm A was associated with pretreatment TIL clonality.

The chain carries TRBV5-1 and TRBJ2-3, with D maybe TRBD2 (5 bases). This clonotype was sampled from a human donor with melanoma. The sample in question was tumor tissue (inferred from file names), obtained from a patient given nivolumab and ipilimumab in sequence. The CDR3, as DNA: TGCGCCAGCAGCTTGGGACCTACTAGAGGCACAGATACGCAGTATTTT. As protein: CASSLGPTRGTDTQYF.